What follows is one T cell receptor (beta chain) and its context. This sample was taken from a study of blood T cell repertoires in COVID-19. Germline CDR1 and CDR2: SGHRS and YFSETQ. CDR3 size: 18 residues. V dropped 3 bases and J dropped 3; count of bases not matched to a gene: 9. Repertoires were generated with immunoSEQ multiplex PCR, while TCRdb's copy carries only in-frame clones and drops some. The sample yields 300,000 to 400,000 clones, around 91% seen once. The specimen was PBMCs or T cells enriched from blood (not recorded which). This clonotype originated in a man aged 18 to 35 who had recovered from COVID-19. The chain employs TRBV5-1 and TRBJ2-1; 13 bases map to TRBD2. CDR3 residues: CASSSVPGLAGNYNEQFF. DNA for the CDR3: TGCGCCAGCAGCTCCGTCCCGGGACTAGCGGGGAACTACAATGAGCAGTTCTTC.